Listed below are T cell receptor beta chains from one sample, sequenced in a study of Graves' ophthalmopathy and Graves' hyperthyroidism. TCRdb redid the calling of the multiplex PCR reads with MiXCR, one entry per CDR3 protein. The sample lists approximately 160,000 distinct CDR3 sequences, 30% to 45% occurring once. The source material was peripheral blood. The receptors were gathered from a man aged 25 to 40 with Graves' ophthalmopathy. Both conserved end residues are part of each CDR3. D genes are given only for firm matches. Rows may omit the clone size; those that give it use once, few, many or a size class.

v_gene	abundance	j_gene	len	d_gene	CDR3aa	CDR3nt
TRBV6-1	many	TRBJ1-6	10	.	CASRGLSLHF	TGTGCCAGCAGGGGCCTCTCCCTCCACTTT
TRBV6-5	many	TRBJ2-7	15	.	CASSYRRTETYEQYF	TGTGCCAGCAGTTACCGCCGGACGGAAACCTACGAGCAGTACTTC
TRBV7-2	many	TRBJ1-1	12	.	CASSLRQNEAFF	TGTGCCAGCAGCTTACGACAGAATGAAGCTTTCTTT
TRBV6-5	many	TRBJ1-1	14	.	CASSYESSDTEAFF	TGTGCCAGCAGTTATGAGAGTTCGGACACTGAAGCTTTCTTT
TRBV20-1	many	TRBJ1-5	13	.	CSVKGGSNQPQHF	TGCAGTGTTAAAGGGGGGAGCAATCAGCCCCAGCATTTT
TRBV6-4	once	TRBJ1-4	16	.	CASRSRGDATNEKLFF	TGTGCCAGCAGAAGCAGGGGAGATGCAACTAATGAAAAACTGTTTTTT
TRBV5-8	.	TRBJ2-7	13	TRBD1	CASSLGTGYEQYF	TGTGCCAGCAGCTTAGGGACAGGGTACGAGCAGTACTTC
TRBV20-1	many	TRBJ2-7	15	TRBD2	CSARDQAGPPYEQYF	TGCAGTGCTAGAGATCAAGCGGGGCCCCCCTACGAGCAGTACTTC
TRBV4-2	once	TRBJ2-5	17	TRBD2	CASSQGQGLAGGGTQYF	TGTGCCAGCAGCCAAGGCCAGGGACTAGCGGGAGGGGGGACCCAGTACTTC
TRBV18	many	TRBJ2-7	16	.	CASSPQMEDLEDEQYF	TGTGCCAGCTCACCTCAAATGGAAGACTTGGAGGACGAGCAGTACTTC
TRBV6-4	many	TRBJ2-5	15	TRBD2	CASSASSGTQETQYF	TGTGCCAGCAGTGCCTCCAGCGGGACCCAAGAGACCCAGTACTTC
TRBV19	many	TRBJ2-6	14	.	CASKGISGANVLTF	TGTGCCAGTAAAGGGATCTCTGGGGCCAACGTCCTGACTTTC
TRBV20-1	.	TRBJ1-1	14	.	CSASKVARNTEAFF	TGCAGTGCTAGTAAGGTTGCAAGGAACACTGAAGCTTTCTTT
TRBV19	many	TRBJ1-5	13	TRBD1	CASSTDRDQPQHF	TGTGCCAGTAGTACAGACAGGGATCAGCCCCAGCATTTT
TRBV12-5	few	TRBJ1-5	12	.	CASAEGYQPQHF	TGTGCTAGTGCCGAGGGGTATCAGCCCCAGCATTTT
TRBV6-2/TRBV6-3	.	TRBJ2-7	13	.	CASSGTDSGEQYF	TGTGCCAGCAGCGGGACGGACTCGGGAGAGCAGTACTTC
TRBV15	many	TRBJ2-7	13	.	CATSRERSWEQYF	TGTGCCACCAGCAGAGAACGGTCTTGGGAGCAGTACTTC
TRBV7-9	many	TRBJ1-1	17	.	CASSLRYAGPLGTEAFF	TGTGCCAGCAGCTTAAGATATGCGGGACCTTTGGGCACTGAAGCTTTCTTT
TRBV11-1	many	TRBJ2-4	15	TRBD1	CASSSDRGSKNIQYF	TGTGCCAGCAGCTCGGACAGGGGGTCCAAAAACATTCAGTACTTC
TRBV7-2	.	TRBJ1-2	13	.	CASSRTELYGYTF	TGTGCCAGCAGCCGGACAGAACTTTATGGCTACACCTTC
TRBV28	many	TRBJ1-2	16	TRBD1	CASSFSGTGHNYGYTF	TGTGCCAGCAGTTTTTCCGGGACAGGGCATAACTATGGCTACACCTTC
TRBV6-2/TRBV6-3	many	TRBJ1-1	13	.	CASSYPGGTEAFF	TGTGCCAGCAGTTACCCTGGAGGGACTGAAGCTTTCTTT
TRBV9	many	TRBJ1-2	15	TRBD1	CASSALDRDANGYTF	TGTGCCAGCAGCGCCCTAGACAGGGACGCTAATGGCTACACCTTC
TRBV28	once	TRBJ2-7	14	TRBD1	CASTSYRGPYEQYF	TGTGCCAGCACCTCCTACAGGGGGCCTTACGAGCAGTACTTC
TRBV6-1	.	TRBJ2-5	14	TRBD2	CASTTSGGQETQYF	TGTGCCAGCACGACTAGCGGGGGTCAAGAGACCCAGTACTTC
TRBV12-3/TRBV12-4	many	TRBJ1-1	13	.	CASKQQSFTEAFF	TGTGCCAGCAAACAACAGTCTTTCACTGAAGCTTTCTTT
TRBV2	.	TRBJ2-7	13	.	CASKIPEVSEQYF	TGTGCCAGCAAGATTCCAGAGGTGAGCGAGCAGTACTTC
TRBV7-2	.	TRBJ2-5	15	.	CASSLLSGYQETQYF	TGTGCCAGCAGCTTATTATCCGGGTACCAAGAGACCCAGTACTTC
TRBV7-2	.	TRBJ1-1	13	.	CATNWGPDTEAFF	TGTGCCACCAATTGGGGACCGGACACTGAAGCTTTCTTT
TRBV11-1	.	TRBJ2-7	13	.	CASSWDAPGEQYF	TGTGCCAGCAGTTGGGACGCCCCTGGTGAGCAGTACTTC
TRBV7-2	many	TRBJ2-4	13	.	CASSFNSPDIQYF	TGTGCCAGCAGCTTTAACTCCCCAGACATTCAGTACTTC
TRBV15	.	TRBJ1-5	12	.	CATTSGGQPQHF	TGTGCCACCACAAGCGGGGGTCAGCCCCAGCATTTT
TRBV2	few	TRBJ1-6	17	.	CASSELGRSSYNSPLHF	TGTGCCAGCAGTGAATTGGGCAGGAGCTCCTATAATTCACCCCTCCACTTT
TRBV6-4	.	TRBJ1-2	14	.	CASNDGGRTYGYTF	TGTGCCAGCAACGACGGGGGCAGGACGTATGGCTACACCTTC
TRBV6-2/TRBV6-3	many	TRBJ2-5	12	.	CASRTPAKTQYF	TGTGCCAGCAGGACCCCCGCCAAGACCCAGTACTTC
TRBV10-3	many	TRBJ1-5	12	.	CAIRGFNQPQHF	TGTGCCATCAGAGGTTTTAATCAGCCCCAGCATTTT